The 9 T cell receptor beta chains presented below share a single source sample, sequenced in a study of blood T cells in healthy people across ages. Primed by a sample-barcoded 5' primer and a J-beta primer mix, a second PCR proceeded for 7 to 11 cycles. TCRdb re-analysed the 5' RACE reads in MiXCR, keeping a single row per CDR3 protein. The sample includes hundreds of thousands of distinct CDR3 sequences, roughly 25% of them seen just once. Another study also made use of these data, one on T cells of mothers and their children.

Input material: blood. The receptor source for this set is a boy aged 5-17 years in good health.

The J gene is TRBJ2-2, the V gene TRBV12-3 or TRBV12-4, with TRBD1 matching over 8 bases. The CDR3 covers 14 residues. V shed 6 bases, J shed 7 bases, and the junction held 7 bases outside the gene matches. The CDR3 loop is CASSSRGRNGELFF. The CDR3 bases are TGTGCCAGCAGCTCCAGGGGGCGTAACGGGGAGCTGTTTTTT.

This clonotype was observed once. This rearrangement joins TRBV6-6 to TRBJ2-5; D gene ambiguous. Trimming took 5 bases from V and 0 from J, leaving 10 bases between them. Looked up from germline, CDR1 is MNHNY and CDR2 is SVGAGI (reference sequence). The length of the CDR3 is 14 residues. The CDR3 loop is CASSAPMNQETQYF. In DNA form, the CDR3 reads TGTGCCAGCAGTGCACCAATGAACCAAGAGACCCAGTACTTC.

This clonotype was counted only a few times. CDR3 amino acids: CASNPTGELYGYTF. DNA of the CDR3: TGTGCCAGCAACCCGACAGGGGAGCTCTATGGCTACACCTTC. This chain connects TRBV25-1 to TRBJ1-2, with 8 bases identical to TRBD1. Trimming took 7 bases from V and 4 from J; bases not matched to a gene: 8. The length of the CDR3 is 14 residues. Germline lookup yields CDR1 MGHDK and CDR2 SYGVNS.

J is TRBJ1-5 and V is TRBV12-3 or TRBV12-4; D is possibly TRBD1 (6 bases). The CDR3 totals 14 residues. V lost 6 bases and J lost 8, with 17 bases in between. For the CDR3, the DNA is TGTGCCAGCAGCTCCAGGGCAGGGGAGAAGCCCCAGCATTTT. Its protein product is CASSSRAGEKPQHF.

This sequence joins TRBV7-9 and TRBJ1-6; D is unclear. Trimming cost V 4 bases and J 9 bases, with 7 bases left between them. Germline V gene lookup returns CDR1 SEHNR and CDR2 FQNEAQ (reference sequence). The length of the CDR3 is 12 residues. CDR3 loop: CASSSGSSPLHF. The CDR3 coding sequence is TGTGCCAGCAGCTCCGGAAGTTCACCCCTCCACTTT.

The V call is TRBV29-1, the J call TRBJ2-3, with 8 bases identical to TRBD2. Trimming took 4 bases from V and 4 from J; bases not matched to a gene: 7. Looked up from germline, CDR1 is SQVTM and CDR2 is ANQGSEA. This CDR3 is 14 amino acids long. CDR3 DNA sequence: TGCAGCGTTGTACCTAGCGGGCTCGCAGATACGCAGTATTTT. As protein: CSVVPSGLADTQYF.

The chain joins TRBV7-6 to TRBJ2-3, with unresolved D. Germline V gene lookup returns CDR1 SGHVS and CDR2 FNYEAQ. The CDR3 spans 14 residues. Trimming left V 2 bases short and J 2 bases short, with 8 bases between. CDR3 region: CASSLYPVTDTQYF. Here the CDR3 DNA reads TGTGCCAGCAGCTTATATCCAGTCACAGATACGCAGTATTTT.

This clonotype came up many times. The J gene is TRBJ2-5, the V gene TRBV12-3 or TRBV12-4; D is possibly TRBD1 (5 bases). This CDR3 comprises 13 residues. With 3 bases removed from V and 5 bases from J, the gap between germline ends came to 10 bases. The CDR3 DNA follows: TGTGCCAGCAGTTTGCGACAGAGGGAGACCCAGTACTTC. Translated, it gives CASSLRQRETQYF.

This clonotype was seen a handful of times. J is TRBJ2-3 and V is TRBV6-1, with D possibly TRBD2 on 7 matching bases. The CDR3 is made up of 14 amino acids. The germline V gene encodes CDR1 MNHNS and CDR2 SASEGT. Trimming pared 1 base from V and 6 bases from J, leaving 11 bases between. CDR3 sequence reads: CASSEGGGPDTQYF. The CDR3 DNA sequence: TGTGCCAGCAGTGAAGGGGGGGGGCCTGATACGCAGTATTTT.